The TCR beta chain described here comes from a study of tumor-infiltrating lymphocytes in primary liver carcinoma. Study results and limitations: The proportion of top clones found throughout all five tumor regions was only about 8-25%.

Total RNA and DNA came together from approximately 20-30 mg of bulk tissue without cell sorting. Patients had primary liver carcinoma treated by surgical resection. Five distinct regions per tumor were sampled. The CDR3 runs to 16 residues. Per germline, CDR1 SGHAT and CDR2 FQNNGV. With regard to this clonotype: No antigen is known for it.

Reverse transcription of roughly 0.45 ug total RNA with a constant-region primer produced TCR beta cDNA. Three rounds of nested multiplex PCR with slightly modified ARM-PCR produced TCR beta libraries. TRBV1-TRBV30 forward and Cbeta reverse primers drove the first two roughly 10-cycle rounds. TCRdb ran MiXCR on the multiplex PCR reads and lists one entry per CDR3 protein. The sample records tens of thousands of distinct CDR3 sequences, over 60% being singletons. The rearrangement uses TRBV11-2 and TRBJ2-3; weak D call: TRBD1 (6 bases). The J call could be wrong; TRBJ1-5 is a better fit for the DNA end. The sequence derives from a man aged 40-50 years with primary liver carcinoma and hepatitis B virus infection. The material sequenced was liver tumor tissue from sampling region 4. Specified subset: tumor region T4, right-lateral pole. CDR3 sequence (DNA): TGTGCCAGTAGCCCGCCGGGGGGCAGGTGCACAGATACGCAGCATTTT. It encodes CASSPPGGRCTDTQHF.